One and the same sample provided the 3 T cell receptor beta chains below, sequenced in a study of T-cell reconstitution after alpha-beta-depleted transplantation in children (TCRdb year 2016). Library preparation used PCR. The data were produced on an Illumina HiSeq 2500. To normalize quantification of the TCRbeta repertoire, the TCR libraries were built with molecular barcoding that relied on unique molecular identifiers. Using fastp at Q25 and MiXCR, TCRdb reprocessed the public reads and kept productive beta chains. Rows with one shared CDR3 protein collapse into an entry with the most common genes and DNA. The sample table shows 150,000 to 250,000 distinct CDR3 sequences, and roughly 15% are seen once. Around 14% of the sample rests with the top ten. This specimen consisted of PBMCs from the stem cell graft donor, obtained from the stem cell graft. Source of these receptors: a human donor who donated a stem cell graft to a child with acute lymphoblastic leukemia.

The chain couples TRBV18 to TRBJ2-1, with D unclear. CDR1 and CDR2 from the germline V gene are KGHSH and LQKENI. This CDR3 region has 15 residues. The V end was cut by 6 bases, the J end by 0 bases, with 12 bases between. Written as DNA, the CDR3 is TGTGCCAGCTCGCGTGACCTGAGCTCCTACAATGAGCAGTTCTTC. It codes for CASSRDLSSYNEQFF.

This clonotype turned up a few times. The chain uses TRBV7-8 and TRBJ2-3, with D unresolved. Germline CDR1 and CDR2: SGHVS and FQNEAQ. With 4 bases removed from V and 4 bases from J, the gap between germline ends came to 12 bases. This CDR3 has 14 residues. CDR3 in DNA: TGTGCCAGCAGCTCGGGCGCAGAGGCAGATACGCAGTATTTT. This codes for CASSSGAEADTQYF.

The rearrangement joins TRBV11-1 to TRBJ1-1; the D gene is possibly TRBD1 (5 bases). The CDR3 spans 15 residues. Germline values: CDR1 SGHAT, CDR2 FQDESV (reference sequence). Deletions cut 0 bases from V and 4 bases from J, with 12 bases between. The CDR3 bases are TGTGCCAGCAGCTTAGCTTCACAGGAGGGCACTGAAGCTTTCTTT. Translating gives CASSLASQEGTEAFF.